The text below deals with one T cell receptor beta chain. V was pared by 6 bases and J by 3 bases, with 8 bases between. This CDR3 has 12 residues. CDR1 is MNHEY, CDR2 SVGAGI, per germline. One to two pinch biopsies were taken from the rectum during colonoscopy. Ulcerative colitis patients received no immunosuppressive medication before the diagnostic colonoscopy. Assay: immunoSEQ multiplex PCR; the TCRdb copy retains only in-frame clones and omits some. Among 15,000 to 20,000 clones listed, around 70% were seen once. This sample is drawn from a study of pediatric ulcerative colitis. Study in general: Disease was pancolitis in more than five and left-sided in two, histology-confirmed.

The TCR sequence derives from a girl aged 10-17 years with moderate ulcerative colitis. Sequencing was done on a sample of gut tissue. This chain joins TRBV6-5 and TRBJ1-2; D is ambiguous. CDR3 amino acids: CASRERYYGYTF. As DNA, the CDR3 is TGTGCCAGCAGAGAACGGTACTATGGCTACACCTTC.